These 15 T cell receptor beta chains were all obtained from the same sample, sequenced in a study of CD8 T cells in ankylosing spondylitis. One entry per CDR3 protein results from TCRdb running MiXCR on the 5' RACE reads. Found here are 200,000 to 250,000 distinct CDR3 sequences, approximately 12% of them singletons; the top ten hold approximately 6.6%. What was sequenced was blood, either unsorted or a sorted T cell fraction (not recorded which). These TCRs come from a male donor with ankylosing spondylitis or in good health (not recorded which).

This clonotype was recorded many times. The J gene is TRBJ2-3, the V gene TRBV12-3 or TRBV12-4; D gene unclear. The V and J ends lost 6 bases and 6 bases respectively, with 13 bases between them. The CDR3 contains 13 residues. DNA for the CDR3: TGTGCCAGCAGCATGGTCGGTGGGGATACGCAGTATTTT. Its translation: CASSMVGGDTQYF.

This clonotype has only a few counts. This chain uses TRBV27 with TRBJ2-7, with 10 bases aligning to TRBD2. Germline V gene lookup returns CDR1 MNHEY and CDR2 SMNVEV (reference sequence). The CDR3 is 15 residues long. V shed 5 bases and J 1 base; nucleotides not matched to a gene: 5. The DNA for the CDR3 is TGTGCCAGCAGTCCCCGGACTAGCGGATCCTACGAGCAGTACTTC. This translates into CASSPRTSGSYEQYF.

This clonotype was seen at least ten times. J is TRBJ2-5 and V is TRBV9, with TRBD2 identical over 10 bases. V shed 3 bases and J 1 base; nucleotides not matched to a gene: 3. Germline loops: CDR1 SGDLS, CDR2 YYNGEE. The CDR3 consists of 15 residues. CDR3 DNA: TGTGCCAGCAGCGACAGCGGGGGGGGCCAAGAGACCCAGTACTTC. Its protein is CASSDSGGGQETQYF.

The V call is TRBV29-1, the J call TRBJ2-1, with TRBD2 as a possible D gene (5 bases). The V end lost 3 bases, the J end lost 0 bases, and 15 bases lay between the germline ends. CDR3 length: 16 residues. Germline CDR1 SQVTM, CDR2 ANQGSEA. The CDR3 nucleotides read TGCAGCGTTGACGAGGGATATAGGTCCTCCTACAATGAGCAGTTCTTC. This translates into CSVDEGYRSSYNEQFF.

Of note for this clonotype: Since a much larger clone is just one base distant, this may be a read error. CDR3 amino acids: CAGSSPHSYRGSTEAFF. The DNA of the CDR3 is TGTGCCGGCAGTTCTCCTCATTCTTACAGGGGGAGCACTGAAGCTTTCTTT. The chain uses TRBV28 and TRBJ1-1; 8 positions agree with TRBD1. This CDR3 spans 17 amino acids. The V gene's germline CDR1 is MDHEN and CDR2 SYDVKM.

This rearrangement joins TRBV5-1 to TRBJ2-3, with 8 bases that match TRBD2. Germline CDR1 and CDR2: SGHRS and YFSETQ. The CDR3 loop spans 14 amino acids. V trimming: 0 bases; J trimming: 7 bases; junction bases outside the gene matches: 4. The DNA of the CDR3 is TGCGCCAGCAGCTTGGATAGCGGGACATATACGCAGTATTTT. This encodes CASSLDSGTYTQYF.

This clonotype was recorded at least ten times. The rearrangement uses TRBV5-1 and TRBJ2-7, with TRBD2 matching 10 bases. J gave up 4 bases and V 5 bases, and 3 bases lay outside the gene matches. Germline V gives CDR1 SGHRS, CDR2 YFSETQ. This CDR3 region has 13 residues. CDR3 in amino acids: CASRASGGYEQYF. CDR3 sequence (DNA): TGCGCCAGCAGGGCTAGCGGGGGTTACGAGCAGTACTTC.

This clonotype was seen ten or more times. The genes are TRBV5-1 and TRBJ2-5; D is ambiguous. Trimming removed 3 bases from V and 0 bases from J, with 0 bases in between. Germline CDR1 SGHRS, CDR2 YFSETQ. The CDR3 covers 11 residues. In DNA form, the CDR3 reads TGCGCCAGCAGCTACCAAGAGACCCAGTACTTC. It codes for CASSYQETQYF. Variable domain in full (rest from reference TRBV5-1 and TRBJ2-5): KAGVTQTPRYLIKTRGQQVTLSCSPISGHRSVSWYQQTPGQGLQFLFEYFSETQRNKGNFPGRFSGRQFSNSRSEMNVSTLELGDSALYLCASSYQETQYFGPGTRLLVL.

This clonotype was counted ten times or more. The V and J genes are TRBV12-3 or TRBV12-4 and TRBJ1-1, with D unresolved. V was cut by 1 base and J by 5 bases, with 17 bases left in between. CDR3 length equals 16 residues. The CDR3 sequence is CASSLVYSGQRTEAFF. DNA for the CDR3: TGTGCCAGCAGTTTAGTCTATTCCGGTCAGCGGACTGAAGCTTTCTTT.

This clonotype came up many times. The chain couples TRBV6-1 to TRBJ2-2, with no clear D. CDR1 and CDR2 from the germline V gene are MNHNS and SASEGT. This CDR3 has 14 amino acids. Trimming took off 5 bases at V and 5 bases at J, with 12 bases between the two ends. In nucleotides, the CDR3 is TGTGCCAGCAGTCTTAGCCCCGTAACCGGGGAGCTGTTTTTT. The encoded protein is CASSLSPVTGELFF.

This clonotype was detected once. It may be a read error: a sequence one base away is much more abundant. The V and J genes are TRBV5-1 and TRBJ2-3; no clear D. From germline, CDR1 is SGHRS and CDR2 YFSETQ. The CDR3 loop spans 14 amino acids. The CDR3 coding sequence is TGCACCAGCAGCTTAGGACGGAACCGGGATACGCAGTATTTT. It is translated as CTSSLGRNRDTQYF. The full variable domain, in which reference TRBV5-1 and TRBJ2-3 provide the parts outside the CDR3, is KAGVTQTPRYLIKTRGQQVTLSCSPISGHRSVSWYQQTPGQGLQFLFEYFSETQRNKGNFPGRFSGRQFSNSRSEMNVSTLELGDSALYLCTSSLGRNRDTQYFGPGTRLTVL.

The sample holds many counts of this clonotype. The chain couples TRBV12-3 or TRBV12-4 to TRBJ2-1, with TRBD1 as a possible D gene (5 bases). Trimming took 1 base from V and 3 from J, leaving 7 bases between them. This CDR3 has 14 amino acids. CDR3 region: CASSLEGYYNEQFF. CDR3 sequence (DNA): TGTGCCAGCAGTTTAGAGGGGTACTACAATGAGCAGTTCTTC.

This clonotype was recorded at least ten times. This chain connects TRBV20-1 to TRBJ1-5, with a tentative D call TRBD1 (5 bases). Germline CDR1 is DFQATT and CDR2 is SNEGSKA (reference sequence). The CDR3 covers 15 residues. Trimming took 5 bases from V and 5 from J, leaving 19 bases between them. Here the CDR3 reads CSAHALEGEYQPQHF. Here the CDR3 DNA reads TGCAGTGCTCACGCCTTAGAAGGGGAGTATCAGCCCCAGCATTTT.

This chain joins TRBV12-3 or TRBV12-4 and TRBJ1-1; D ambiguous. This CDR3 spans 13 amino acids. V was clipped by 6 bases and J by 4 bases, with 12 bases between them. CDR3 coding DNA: TGTGCCAGCAGGAGGTCCCTGGGCACTGAAGCTTTCTTT. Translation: CASRRSLGTEAFF.

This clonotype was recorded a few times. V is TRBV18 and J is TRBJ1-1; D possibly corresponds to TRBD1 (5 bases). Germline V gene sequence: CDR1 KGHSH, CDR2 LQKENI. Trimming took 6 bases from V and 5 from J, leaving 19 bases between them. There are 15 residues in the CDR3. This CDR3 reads CASSRTTGASTEAFF. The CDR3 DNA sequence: TGTGCCAGCTCCCGGACGACTGGGGCGAGTACTGAAGCTTTCTTT.